Described below is a single T cell receptor (beta chain) sequence and its context. What it recognizes is unknown. These data are taken from a study of T cell responses to AZD1222 COVID-19 vaccine. Study-wide results and caveats: Two AZD1222 administrations were followed by greater Spike-specific TCR breadth and depth. Baseline testing showed seropositivity in only six or seven AZD1222 recipients. There were mostly white British donors and more females than males, and clonal diversity was possibly underestimated. Only after the peak T cell response were repertoires sampled.

Assay used: immunoSEQ multiplex PCR; TCRdb lists only in-frame clones, some missing. The sample consists of roughly 150,000 clones, about 91% of them appearing once. Looked up from germline, CDR1 is LNHDA and CDR2 is SQIVND (reference sequence). This CDR3 contains 15 residues. The germline V and J ends were trimmed by 3 bases and 1 base, with 7 bases remaining between them. This TCR was sampled from an adult in good health. The starting material was peripheral blood, obtained on day 0 of AZD1222 vaccination. The chain joins TRBV19 to TRBJ1-6; D gene uncertain. CDR3 protein: CASSISQSYNSPLHF. The CDR3 nucleotides are TGTGCCAGTAGTATCTCGCAGTCCTATAATTCACCCCTCCACTTT. The variable domain in full, with the rest retrieved from reference TRBV19 and TRBJ1-6, is DGGITQSPKYLFRKEGQNVTLSCEQNLNHDAMYWYRQDPGQGLRLIYYSQIVNDFQKGDIAEGYSVSREKKESFPLTVTSAQKNPTAFYLCASSISQSYNSPLHFGNGTRLTVT.